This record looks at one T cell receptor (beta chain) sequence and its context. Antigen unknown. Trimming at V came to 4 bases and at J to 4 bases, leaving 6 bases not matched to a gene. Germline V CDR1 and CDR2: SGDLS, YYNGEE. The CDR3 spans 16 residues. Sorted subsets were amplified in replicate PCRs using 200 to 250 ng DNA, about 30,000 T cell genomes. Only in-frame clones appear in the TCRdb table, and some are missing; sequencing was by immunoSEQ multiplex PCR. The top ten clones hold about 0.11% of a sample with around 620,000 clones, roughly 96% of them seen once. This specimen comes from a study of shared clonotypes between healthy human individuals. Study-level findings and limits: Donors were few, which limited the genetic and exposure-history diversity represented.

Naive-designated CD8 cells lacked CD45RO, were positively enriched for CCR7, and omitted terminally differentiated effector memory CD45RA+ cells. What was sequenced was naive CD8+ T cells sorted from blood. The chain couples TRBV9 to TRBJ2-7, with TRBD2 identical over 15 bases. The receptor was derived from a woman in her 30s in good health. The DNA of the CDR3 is TGTGCCAGCAGCCAGGGACTAGCGGGAGGAGGGTACGAGCAGTACTTC. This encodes CASSQGLAGGGYEQYF.